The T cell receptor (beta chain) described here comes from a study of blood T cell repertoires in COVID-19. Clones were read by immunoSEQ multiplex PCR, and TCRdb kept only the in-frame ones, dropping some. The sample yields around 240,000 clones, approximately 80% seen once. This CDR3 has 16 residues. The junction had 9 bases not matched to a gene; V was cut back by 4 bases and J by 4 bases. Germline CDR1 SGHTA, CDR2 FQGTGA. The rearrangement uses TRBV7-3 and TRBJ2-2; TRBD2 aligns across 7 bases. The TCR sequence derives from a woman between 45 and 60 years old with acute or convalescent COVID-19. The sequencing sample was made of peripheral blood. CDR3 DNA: TGTGCCAGCAGCTCGCGGAAAGGGGAGGGCACCGGGGAGCTGTTTTTT. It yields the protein CASSSRKGEGTGELFF.